This T cell receptor beta chain was captured by sequencing in a study of blood T cells in healthy people across ages. Germline V gene data show CDR1 as MNHEY and CDR2 as SMNVEV (reference sequence). V gave up 4 bases and J gave up 0 bases; unmatched junction bases: 5. This CDR3 is built from 16 residues. A second PCR, run for roughly 7 to 12 cycles, used a sample-barcoded 5' primer plus a J-beta primer mix. The study obtained at least 3 million CDR3-containing paired-end reads from every sample. From the 5' RACE reads, TCRdb called clonotypes with MiXCR, one entry per CDR3 protein. The sample shows roughly 930,000 distinct CDR3 sequences, under 50% of them seen only once. Russia was home to the donors, healthy Caucasian individuals aged roughly 6 to 100. Researchers collected about 9.7 milliliters of peripheral blood from every single donor. At least 6.5 million PBMCs were isolated per sample.

The chain combines TRBV27 with TRBJ2-5; 10 positions agree with TRBD2. The sequencing sample was made of blood. The clonotype comes from a man under 40 in good health. As DNA, the CDR3 is TGTGCCAGCAGTTCCAGAGCGGGGGGGTACCAAGAGACCCAGTACTTC. This sequence encodes CASSSRAGGYQETQYF.